These 6 T cell receptor beta chains originate from one sample sequenced in a study of neurological immune-mediated disorders. TCRdb ran MiXCR on the 5' RACE reads and lists one entry per CDR3 protein. The data contain just over 50,000 distinct CDR3 sequences, about 3% of them singletons. Input material: PBMCs. Receptor source: a man between 40 and 49 years old with multiple sclerosis.

Turning to this clonotype: Without the conserved terminal phenylalanine or tryptophan, this CDR3 likely stems from a read error. The chain is built from TRBV5-5 and TRBJ2-2, with 7 nucleotides matching TRBD1. Germline CDR1 is SGHKS and CDR2 is YYEKEE (reference sequence). This CDR3 region has 14 residues. Unmatched junction bases numbered 5, after V lost 4 bases and J lost 5 bases. The CDR3 coding sequence is TGTGCCAGCAGCGCATCGACAGGGACCGGGGAGCTGTTTAAT. The encoded protein is CASSASTGTGELFN.

In this sample, this clonotype turned up many times. This sequence joins TRBV29-1 and TRBJ2-5; 8 bases are a match to TRBD2. The CDR3 loop spans 13 amino acids. The ends lost 6 bases at V and 4 bases at J; junction bases unmatched: 7. Germline values: CDR1 SQVTM, CDR2 ANQGSEA. The CDR3: CSVEKTSAETQYF. CDR3 DNA sequence: TGCAGCGTGGAGAAGACTAGCGCAGAGACCCAGTACTTC. The full variable domain, completed using reference TRBV29-1 and TRBJ2-5, is SAVISQKPSRDICQRGTSLTIQCQVDSQVTMMFWYRQQPGQSLTLIATANQGSEATYESGFVIDKFPISRPNLTFSTLTVSNMSPEDSSIYLCSVEKTSAETQYFGPGTRLLVL.

Notes on this clonotype: A much larger clonotype is one base distant, so this may be a read error. V and J are TRBV5-6 and TRBJ1-1, with D possibly TRBD1 on 5 matching bases. CDR3 size: 16 residues. The V gene lost 3 bases and the J gene lost 0 bases, with 15 bases spanning the gap. Germline V gives CDR1 SGHDT, CDR2 YYEEEE. The CDR3 is CASSWTRDRLNTEAFF. The CDR3 bases are TGTGCCAGCAGCTGGACTAGAGACAGATTGAACACTGAAGCTTTCTTT.

This clonotype was found a few times. The chain joins TRBV7-6 to TRBJ2-7; D is uncertain. The CDR3 is 14 residues long. The V end was cut by 6 bases, the J end by 5 bases, with 17 bases between. Germline V lookup: CDR1 SGHVS, CDR2 FNYEAQ. CDR3 bases: TGTGCCAGCAGTACGTTCGGAAGAGGCAACGAGCAGTACTTC. It yields the protein CASSTFGRGNEQYF.

This clonotype was recorded many times. CDR3 nucleotide sequence: TGCGCCAGCAGCCTCTCGGACGGTTACGAGCAGTACTTC. Translation: CASSLSDGYEQYF. V gene TRBV5-1 combines with J gene TRBJ2-7; no firm D call. Trimming cost V 4 bases and J 4 bases, with 12 bases left between them. The CDR3 spans 13 residues. Germline V CDR1 and CDR2: SGHRS, YFSETQ.

Ten or more counts support this clonotype. The CDR3 is CASSLDGQVNSPLHF. CDR3 nucleotides: TGCGCCAGCAGCTTGGACGGCCAGGTTAATTCACCCCTCCACTTT. The V gene is TRBV5-1, the J gene TRBJ1-6, with no clear D. The CDR3 spans 15 residues. Germline V gene lookup returns CDR1 SGHRS and CDR2 YFSETQ. The V and J ends lost 0 bases and 6 bases respectively, with 10 bases between them.